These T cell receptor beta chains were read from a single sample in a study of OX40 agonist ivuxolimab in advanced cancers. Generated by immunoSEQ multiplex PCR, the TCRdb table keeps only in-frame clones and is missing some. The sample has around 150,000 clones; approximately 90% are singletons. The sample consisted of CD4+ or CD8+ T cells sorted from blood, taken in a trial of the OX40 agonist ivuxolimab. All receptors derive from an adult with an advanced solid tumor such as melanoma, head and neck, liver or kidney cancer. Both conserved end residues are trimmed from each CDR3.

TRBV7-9,ASSLGGIQETQY
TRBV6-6,ASSARVGTEAF
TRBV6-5,ASSSKGGYT
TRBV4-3,ASSQVPDRGETQY
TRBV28,ASEAGDPGTGELF
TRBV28,ATSNSGDISYEQY
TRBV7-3,ASSLDGQGNSPLH
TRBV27,ASSAREYTEAF
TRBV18,ASSPPGEIAGRADTQY
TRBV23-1,ASSDLGGDRTDTQY
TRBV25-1,ASSGFFNTGELF
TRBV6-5,ASSYSQDSSYEQY
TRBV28,ASSLFTGAANTGELF
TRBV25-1,ASSGQTGLHSYGYT
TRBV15,ATSRVRVQRTGFDDTQY
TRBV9,ASSVGGGLNTEAF
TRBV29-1,SVARQDLYEQY
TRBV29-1,SVEVYTEAF
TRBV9,ASSVGPRGGTQVGYT
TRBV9,ASSSGQAQETQY
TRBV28,ASSPTARGDGANVLT
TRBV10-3,AIRASEAYEQY
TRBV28,ASSRLAETYEQY
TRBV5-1,ASSPPGLAGQETQY
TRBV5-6,ASSPGPIRQLQF
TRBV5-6,ASSPGLAGGYEQY
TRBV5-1,ASSFTGQGHTEAF
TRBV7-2,ASSLQGVETQY
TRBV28,ASWGGADGNYGYT
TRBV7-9,ASSPRVEKNIQY
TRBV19,ASSPRDLAVYEQY
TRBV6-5,ASSTGTGVYEQY
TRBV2,ASNRNPPNYGYT
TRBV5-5,ASSFFQETQY
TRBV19,ATSEQIDTEAF
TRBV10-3,AIRASGRERETQY
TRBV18,ASSLDRGTYEQY
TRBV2,ASSGTATSYEQY
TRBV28,ASSSPDGFVQY
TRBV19,ASSMQGALYEQY
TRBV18,ASSPAASGNTIY
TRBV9,ASSVSSGRPSSYNEQF
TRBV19,ASSRLAGTYEQY
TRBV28,ASSLSSSGSGETQY
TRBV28,ASSFTRGLAGGSPDTQY
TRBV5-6,ASSTDAGTNYNEQF
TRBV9,ASSVAAGRNTGELF
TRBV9,ASSVEPHPGPNTDTQY
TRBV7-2,ASSFFSSSGANVLT
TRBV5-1,ASSLASTSGQETQY
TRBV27,ASSLIAGEGETQY
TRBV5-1,ASSPTPGLNNEQF